Below are 20 T cell receptor beta chains sequenced from a single sample in a study of T cell repertoires in cytomegalovirus infection. The antigens these receptors bind are not known. TCRdb re-derived calls from the reads in MiXCR, one entry per CDR3 protein. The sample yields 400,000 to 600,000 distinct CDR3 sequences, more than 40% seen once. The sample in question was cultured PBMCs, obtained from culture after CMV antigen stimulation. The receptors stem from a human donor in good health (CMV status not recorded). Some clones in this sample may be carry-over from other donors' samples.

This clonotype has more than one count but fewer than ten. The chain joins TRBV7-8 to TRBJ1-5, with D uncertain. This CDR3 region has 13 residues. V lost 5 bases and J lost 4, with 9 bases in between. Germline-derived CDR1 and CDR2 are SGHVS and FQNEAQ. Here the CDR3 reads CASSLTLNQPQHF. The CDR3 region has the DNA TGTGCCAGCAGCCTCACCTTAAATCAGCCCCAGCATTTT.

The chain combines TRBV27 with TRBJ2-4, with 9 bases fitting TRBD1. Germline values: CDR1 MNHEY, CDR2 SMNVEV (reference sequence). V gave up 3 bases and J gave up 8 bases; unmatched junction bases: 11. There are 16 residues in the CDR3. The CDR3 region is CASSLGPGQGGHIQYF. The CDR3 DNA reads as TGTGCCAGCAGTTTGGGGCCGGGACAGGGAGGCCACATTCAGTACTTC.

This clonotype was counted only a few times. J is TRBJ2-1 and V is TRBV29-1, with D maybe TRBD1 (6 bases). V lost 6 bases to trimming and J lost 4 bases, with 10 bases between them. Germline CDR1 reads SQVTM; CDR2 reads ANQGSEA. This CDR3 comprises 12 residues. The CDR3 sequence: CSVRQVYNEQFF. DNA of the CDR3: TGCAGCGTCAGACAGGTATACAATGAGCAGTTCTTC.

The V call is TRBV4-3, the J call TRBJ2-7; D gene ambiguous. The CDR3 totals 13 residues. The germline gives CDR1 LGHNA, CDR2 YSLEER. V lost 1 base and J 7 bases, leaving 11 bases between the germline ends. The CDR3 reads CASSQGRLMEQYF. For the CDR3, the DNA is TGCGCCAGCAGCCAAGGGCGACTCATGGAGCAGTACTTC.

V is TRBV5-1 and J is TRBJ1-6; D is unclear. The V gene's germline CDR1 is SGHRS and CDR2 YFSETQ. The CDR3 runs 16 residues. Trimming removed 0 bases from V and 2 bases from J, with 9 bases in between. CDR3 bases: TGCGCCAGCAGCTTGGGACAACGACCCTATAATTCACCCCTCCACTTT. Protein sequence: CASSLGQRPYNSPLHF.

This chain connects TRBV6-2 or TRBV6-3 to TRBJ2-1; 7 positions agree with TRBD1. The CDR3 runs 13 residues. Germline V gene lookup returns CDR1 MNHEY and CDR2 SVGEGT. V dropped 7 bases and J dropped 14; count of bases not matched to a gene: 14. The CDR3 DNA is TGTGCCAGCATGAGGTTCCCACTGGGACAGAAGTTCTTC. This sequence encodes CASMRFPLGQKFF.

V usage is TRBV4-1 and J usage is TRBJ2-2; 7 nucleotides line up with TRBD1. The germline gives CDR1 MGHRA, CDR2 YSYEKL. The CDR3 extends over 17 amino acids. V was pared by 6 bases and J by 0 bases, with 10 bases of the junction left unmatched. In DNA, the CDR3 is TGCGCCAGCAGGCGAATAGGGGGCGGTTCGAACACCGGGGAGCTGTTTTTT. Translating gives CASRRIGGGSNTGELFF.

The chain joins TRBV7-6 to TRBJ2-1; TRBD1 matches 7 bases. There are 14 residues in the CDR3. Trimming at V came to 7 bases and at J to 5 bases, leaving 8 bases not matched to a gene. Germline CDR1 is SGHVS and CDR2 is FNYEAQ. The CDR3 loop is CASTPTGYHNEQFF. As DNA, the CDR3 is TGTGCCAGCACCCCGACAGGGTACCACAATGAGCAGTTCTTC.

V gene TRBV7-2 combines with J gene TRBJ1-1; TRBD1 might be the D (6 bases). V lost 1 base to trimming and J lost 0 bases, with 12 bases between them. Germline V CDR1 and CDR2: SGHTA, FQGNSA. This CDR3 has 16 amino acids. As DNA, the CDR3 is TGTGCCAGCAGCTTAGGCACAGGGCTACTGAACACTGAAGCTTTCTTT. Translating gives CASSLGTGLLNTEAFF.

This chain links TRBV20-1 with TRBJ1-4; D gene uncertain. CDR3 length: 14 amino acids. Trimming stripped 1 base from V and 6 bases from J, with 12 bases between. Germline CDR1 DFQATT, CDR2 SNEGSKA (reference sequence). CDR3 sequence: CSARVRRSDEKLFF. For the CDR3, the DNA is TGCAGTGCTAGAGTAAGGAGATCCGATGAAAAACTGTTTTTT.

The sample holds many counts of this clonotype. The genes are TRBV6-2 or TRBV6-3 and TRBJ2-4, with a possible D match to TRBD2 (6 bases). V lost 2 bases and J 6 bases, leaving 11 bases between the germline ends. The CDR3 has 14 residues. Germline V CDR1 and CDR2: MNHEY, SVGEGT. The CDR3 DNA is TGTGCCAGCAGTTACGCGGGGAGCGGAAACATTCAGTACTTC. As protein: CASSYAGSGNIQYF.

The chain has TRBV7-2 and TRBJ2-7; 8 bases align to TRBD1. CDR3 length equals 15 residues. Germline lookup yields CDR1 SGHTA and CDR2 FQGNSA. Trimming at V came to 2 bases and at J to 3 bases, leaving 6 bases not matched to a gene. The CDR3 is CASSLLPGQGYEQYF. The CDR3 nucleotides are TGTGCCAGCAGCTTACTGCCCGGACAGGGCTACGAGCAGTACTTC.

This chain links TRBV7-8 with TRBJ2-6; 9 positions agree with TRBD1. Germline CDR1 SGHVS, CDR2 FQNEAQ. V lost 1 base and J lost 0; bases outside the gene matches: 10. The CDR3 length is 20 residues. The CDR3: CASSLDRTGGRISGANVLTF. The CDR3 DNA is TGTGCCAGCAGCTTAGATCGAACAGGGGGCCGGATCTCTGGGGCCAACGTCCTGACTTTC.

To note about this clonotype: This clone may be a read error of a much larger clone one base away. The chain has TRBV7-2 and TRBJ2-3, with TRBD2 as a possible D gene (7 bases). V was pared by 5 bases and J by 6 bases, with 24 bases between. CDR3 length: 17 residues. Germline V gene lookup returns CDR1 SGHTA and CDR2 FQGNSA. CDR3 sequence (DNA): TGTGCCAGCAGCCTAGGACGAGGGGGGGTTCGTGACGATACGCAGTATTTT. Translating gives CASSLGRGGVRDDTQYF.

This clonotype was seen a handful of times. This chain uses TRBV6-2 or TRBV6-3 with TRBJ2-1; D is unclear. V lost 5 bases to trimming and J lost 4 bases, with 12 bases between them. This CDR3 has 14 amino acids. Germline lookup yields CDR1 MNHEY and CDR2 SVGEGT. The CDR3 here is CASSPVGPYNEQFF. In DNA, the CDR3 is TGTGCCAGCAGTCCAGTGGGCCCTTACAATGAGCAGTTCTTC.

This clonotype has only a few counts. The junction differs from germline at one of its ends, possibly a read error. The V call is TRBV4-1, the J call TRBJ2-7, with a possible D match to TRBD1 (8 bases). The germline V gene encodes CDR1 MGHRA and CDR2 YSYEKL. The CDR3 loop spans 16 amino acids. For the CDR3, the DNA is TGTGCCAGCAGCCCATCGGGGGGACAGGCGTACTACGAGCAGTACTTC. Amino acid sequence: CASSPSGGQAYYEQYF.

V usage is TRBV6-5 and J usage is TRBJ1-2; 7 bases align to TRBD1. With V trimmed by 6 bases and J by 8 bases, 12 bases remained unmatched. The CDR3 has 14 amino acids. The germline V gene has CDR1 MNHEY and CDR2 SVGAGI. CDR3 sequence: CASSRTGPFSGYTF. In nucleotides, the CDR3 is TGTGCCAGCAGCCGGACAGGCCCCTTCTCCGGCTACACCTTC.

This chain uses TRBV28 with TRBJ1-4, with no clear D. V shed 3 bases and J shed 7 bases, with 18 bases lying between them. The CDR3 covers 16 residues. Germline V gives CDR1 MDHEN, CDR2 SYDVKM. In DNA, the CDR3 is TGTGCCAGCAGTTTGTCCGTCCGGGGATGGGGTGAAAAACTGTTTTTT. This gives the protein CASSLSVRGWGEKLFF.

This clonotype has only a few counts. The chain carries TRBV6-1 and TRBJ1-4, with D unresolved. The length of the CDR3 is 15 residues. Trimming stripped 7 bases from V and 8 bases from J, with 20 bases between. Looked up from germline, CDR1 is MNHNS and CDR2 is SASEGT. The CDR3 region has the DNA TGTGCCAGCACCGTGGGAGGCCACATTGGGGAAAAACTGTTTTTT. Protein product: CASTVGGHIGEKLFF.

This chain joins TRBV5-1 and TRBJ2-7; D tentatively fits TRBD1 or TRBD2 (5 bases each). The V gene lost 4 bases and the J gene lost 3 bases, with 11 bases spanning the gap. CDR1 SGHRS and CDR2 YFSETQ come from the germline V gene. CDR3 size: 13 residues. CDR3 amino acids: CASSGDENYEQYF. In DNA, the CDR3 is TGCGCCAGCAGCGGGGACGAGAACTACGAGCAGTACTTC. Looking up the rest from reference TRBV5-1 and TRBJ2-7 gives the full variable domain: KAGVTQTPRYLIKTRGQQVTLSCSPISGHRSVSWYQQTPGQGLQFLFEYFSETQRNKGNFPGRFSGRQFSNSRSEMNVSTLELGDSALYLCASSGDENYEQYFGPGTRLTVT.